This T cell receptor (beta chain) was found in a study of blood T cell repertoires in COVID-19. Study information: From the United States, Italy and Spain came samples of acute and convalescent COVID-19. Sample material is recorded as cDNA or gDNA derived from T cells, B-cell-depleted T cells, or PBMCs.

This clone was found a few times. Original data processing: Reference gene primer amplification gave estimated nucleated cell counts. The repertoire was sequenced with immunoSEQ multiplex PCR; TCRdb's copy has only in-frame clones and lacks some. V and J calls and clone size are copied from that table; D and trimming were computed from the DNA. This sample carries roughly 270,000 clones, 85% of them seen once, and the ten largest clones take 2.5%. Participants' reported clinical history set cohort assignment. The source is a woman aged 45-65 years who had recovered from COVID-19. Specimen: PBMCs or T cells enriched from blood (not recorded which).

The CDR3 sequence is CASSPGQGNNSPLHF. The DNA of the CDR3 is TGTGCCAGCAGCCCTGGACAGGGGAATAATTCACCCCTCCACTTT. This rearrangement joins TRBV7-9 to TRBJ1-6; TRBD1 agrees at 9 bases. Trimming at V came to 5 bases and at J to 5 bases, leaving 4 bases not matched to a gene. CDR3 size: 15 residues. The V gene's germline CDR1 is SEHNR and CDR2 FQNEAQ (reference sequence).